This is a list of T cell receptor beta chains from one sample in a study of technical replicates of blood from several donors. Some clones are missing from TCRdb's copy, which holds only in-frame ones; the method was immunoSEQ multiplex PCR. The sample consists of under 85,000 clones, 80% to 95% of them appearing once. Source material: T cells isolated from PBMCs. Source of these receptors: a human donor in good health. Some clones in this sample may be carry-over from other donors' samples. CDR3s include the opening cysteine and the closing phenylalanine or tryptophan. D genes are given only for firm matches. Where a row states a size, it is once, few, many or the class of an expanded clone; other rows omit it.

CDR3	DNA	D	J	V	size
CASSSRGGMNTEAFF	TGTGCCAGCAGTTCGAGGGGGGGGATGAACACTGAAGCTTTCTTT	-	TRBJ1-1	TRBV7-9	-
CASSSRQTYTGELFF	TGCGCCAGCAGCTCAAGACAGACTTACACCGGGGAGCTGTTTTTT	-	TRBJ2-2	TRBV5-1	-
CASSSQGGTEAFF	TGTGCCAGTAGTTCGCAGGGAGGCACTGAAGCTTTCTTT	-	TRBJ1-1	TRBV19	once
CASSLSSPGSNEKLFF	TGTGCCAGCAGCTTAAGTAGTCCGGGGTCTAATGAAAAACTGTTTTTT	-	TRBJ1-4	TRBV7-3	-
CASSSPKGAPLFYGYTF	TGTGCCAGCAGCTCCCCCAAGGGGGCGCCTCTTTTCTATGGCTACACCTTC	TRBD1	TRBJ1-2	TRBV7-2	once
CASRRQGADTQYF	TGTGCCAGCAGACGACAGGGGGCAGATACGCAGTATTTT	TRBD1	TRBJ2-3	TRBV27	-
CASSLGQGIPNYGYTF	TGTGCCAGCAGCTTAGGACAGGGAATACCTAACTATGGCTACACCTTC	TRBD1	TRBJ1-2	TRBV7-9	-
CASSLELQENTEAFF	TGCGCCAGCAGCTTGGAATTGCAGGAGAACACTGAAGCTTTCTTT	-	TRBJ1-1	TRBV5-1	-
CAITRLASSTDTQYF	TGTGCCATCACCCGACTAGCGTCTAGCACAGATACGCAGTATTTT	TRBD2	TRBJ2-3	TRBV2	-
CASSERSGFPGELFF	TGCGCCAGCAGTGAGCGTTCAGGATTTCCCGGGGAGCTGTTTTTT	-	TRBJ2-2	TRBV10-1	-
CASMGHGYTF	TGTGCCAGCATGGGGCATGGCTACACCTTC	-	TRBJ1-2	TRBV25-1	-
CASSLSVSSYNEQFF	TGTGCCAGCAGTCTTAGCGTTAGCTCCTACAATGAGCAGTTCTTC	-	TRBJ2-1	TRBV27	-
CASSFCRIGQGLVWDEKLFF	TGTGCCAGCAGTTTCTGTCGAATCGGGCAGGGACTCGTTTGGGATGAAAAACTGTTTTTT	-	TRBJ1-4	TRBV27	-
CASSSDREGGYTF	TGTGCCAGTAGCTCGGACAGGGAAGGTGGCTACACCTTC	TRBD1	TRBJ1-2	TRBV19	-
CASRSGPGGTEAFF	TGTGCCAGCAGATCCGGGCCCGGGGGCACTGAAGCTTTCTTT	-	TRBJ1-1	TRBV28	-
CASSLANEGTEAFF	TGCGCCAGCAGCTTGGCCAATGAGGGAACGGAAGCTTTCTTT	-	TRBJ1-1	TRBV5-1	-
CASSSGLPNSYEQYF	TGCGCCAGCAGCTCGGGACTGCCTAACTCCTACGAGCAGTACTTC	-	TRBJ2-7	TRBV5-1	-
CASKGAGANVLTF	TGTGCCAGCAAAGGGGCTGGGGCCAACGTCCTGACTTTC	-	TRBJ2-6	TRBV9	-
CASTATGTSGSNEQFF	TGTGCCAGCACCGCAACCGGGACTAGCGGGAGTAATGAGCAGTTCTTC	TRBD2	TRBJ2-1	TRBV9	-
CASSPRGLNEQFF	TGTGCCAGCAGCCCCAGGGGGTTGAATGAGCAGTTCTTC	TRBD1	TRBJ2-1	TRBV27	-
CASSLGGWGAGDEDTQYF	TGTGCCAGCAGCTTAGGGGGCTGGGGAGCGGGAGATGAAGATACGCAGTATTTT	TRBD2	TRBJ2-3	TRBV7-2	-
CASGYYGTGGDNQPQHF	TGTGCTAGTGGTTACTACGGGACAGGGGGGGACAATCAGCCCCAGCATTTT	TRBD1	TRBJ1-5	TRBV12-5	-
CASSPPPLTPWSPLHF	TGCGCCAGCAGCCCTCCGCCCCTGACACCGTGGTCACCCCTCCACTTT	-	TRBJ1-6	TRBV4-1	-
CASSSGTAEAQYF	TGCGCCAGCAGCTCGGGGACAGCGGAGGCCCAGTACTTC	TRBD1	TRBJ2-5	TRBV5-1	-
CAISEGAKNNEQFF	TGTGCCATCAGTGAGGGGGCCAAAAACAATGAGCAGTTCTTC	-	TRBJ2-1	TRBV10-3	-
CAIVRQGAGTEAFF	TGTGCCATCGTTCGACAGGGGGCAGGGACTGAAGCTTTCTTT	TRBD1	TRBJ1-1	TRBV10-3	-
CASSLLAASYEQYF	TGTGCCAGCAGCCTGCTAGCGGCCTCCTACGAGCAGTACTTC	TRBD2	TRBJ2-7	TRBV7-9	-
CASSLVASGSYEQYF	TGTGCCAGCAGCTTAGTAGCTAGCGGGAGTTACGAGCAGTACTTC	TRBD2	TRBJ2-7	TRBV7-6	-
CASSLEIPPGNQPQHF	TGTGCCAGCAGCTTAGAAATACCTCCGGGCAATCAGCCCCAGCATTTT	-	TRBJ1-5	TRBV11-2	few
CASSKDKGQGKSDTQYF	TGTGCCAGCAGCAAAGACAAGGGACAGGGGAAGTCCGATACGCAGTATTTT	-	TRBJ2-3	TRBV21-1	-
CASSLDRGDEQFF	TGTGCCAGCAGCTTAGACAGGGGTGATGAGCAGTTCTTC	TRBD1	TRBJ2-1	TRBV11-1	-
CAWSLYTGVNGYTF	TGTGCCTGGAGCCTCTATACAGGGGTTAATGGCTACACCTTC	TRBD1	TRBJ1-2	TRBV30	-
CASVRDQETQYF	TGTGCCAGCGTCAGGGACCAAGAGACCCAGTACTTC	-	TRBJ2-5	TRBV7-6	-
CSAETGAGYTF	TGCAGTGCAGAGACAGGGGCTGGCTACACCTTC	TRBD1	TRBJ1-2	TRBV20-1	-
CASSEYTGYYGYTF	TGTGCCAGCAGTGAATATACGGGATACTATGGCTACACCTTC	-	TRBJ1-2	TRBV25-1	-
CASRSRDRLETQYF	TGTGCCAGCAGGAGTAGGGACAGGTTGGAGACCCAGTACTTC	TRBD1	TRBJ2-5	TRBV2	-
CSVEGRNTGELFF	TGCAGCGTTGAAGGCAGAAACACCGGGGAGCTGTTTTTT	-	TRBJ2-2	TRBV29-1	-
CASSRDRVDGNTIYF	TGTGCCAGCAGCCGAGACAGGGTGGACGGAAACACCATATATTTT	TRBD1	TRBJ1-3	TRBV9	-
CASSDKTGTGGNEAFF	TGTGCCAGCAGCGATAAAACCGGGACAGGGGGCAATGAAGCTTTCTTT	TRBD1	TRBJ1-1	TRBV9	once
CASRSIAGGRWDNEQFF	TGTGCCAGCAGATCAATCGCGGGAGGAAGGTGGGACAATGAGCAGTTCTTC	TRBD2	TRBJ2-1	TRBV11-1	-
CASKKQGHYEQYF	TGTGCCAGCAAAAAACAGGGCCACTACGAGCAGTACTTC	-	TRBJ2-7	TRBV6-5	-
CASSATGQLDTQYF	TGTGCCAGCAGCGCCACCGGACAGCTAGATACGCAGTATTTT	-	TRBJ2-3	TRBV9	-
CASSFGGDTQYF	TGTGCCAGCAGCTTTGGGGGGGATACGCAGTATTTT	-	TRBJ2-3	TRBV5-6	-
CASSLEGTGFRGSNEKLFF	TGTGCCAGCAGCTTGGAAGGGACAGGGTTTCGCGGTTCTAATGAAAAACTGTTTTTT	TRBD1	TRBJ1-4	TRBV5-5	-
CASRGRGHDPYEQYF	TGCGCCAGCAGGGGCAGGGGGCACGACCCCTACGAGCAGTACTTC	TRBD1	TRBJ2-7	TRBV5-1	-
CASSLAAGDREQYF	TGTGCCAGCAGCTTGGCGGCGGGAGATCGCGAGCAGTACTTC	TRBD2	TRBJ2-7	TRBV11-2	-
CASSLYGTSGGPVYEQYF	TGCGCCAGCAGCTTGTACGGGACTAGCGGGGGGCCCGTTTACGAGCAGTACTTC	TRBD2	TRBJ2-7	TRBV5-1	-
CASRDPGSQAFF	TGTGCCAGCAGGGATCCGGGATCCCAAGCTTTCTTT	-	TRBJ1-1	TRBV16	-
CASSLNDRGDTGELFF	TGTGCCAGCAGCTTAAATGACAGGGGGGACACCGGGGAGCTGTTTTTT	TRBD1	TRBJ2-2	TRBV7-3	-
CASSTLAGGSYEQYF	TGTGCCAGCAGTACACTAGCGGGAGGCTCCTACGAGCAGTACTTC	TRBD2	TRBJ2-7	TRBV6-5	-
CAIRGDRSSGYTF	TGTGCCATCAGGGGTGACAGGTCGAGTGGCTACACCTTC	-	TRBJ1-2	TRBV10-3	-
CASSPDRGVGEQFF	TGTGCCAGCAGTCCTGACAGGGGTGTGGGAGAGCAGTTCTTC	TRBD1	TRBJ2-1	TRBV28	-
CASSYERDSRYEQYF	TGTGCCAGCAGTTACGAGAGGGACAGTAGGTACGAGCAGTACTTC	TRBD1	TRBJ2-7	TRBV6-5	-